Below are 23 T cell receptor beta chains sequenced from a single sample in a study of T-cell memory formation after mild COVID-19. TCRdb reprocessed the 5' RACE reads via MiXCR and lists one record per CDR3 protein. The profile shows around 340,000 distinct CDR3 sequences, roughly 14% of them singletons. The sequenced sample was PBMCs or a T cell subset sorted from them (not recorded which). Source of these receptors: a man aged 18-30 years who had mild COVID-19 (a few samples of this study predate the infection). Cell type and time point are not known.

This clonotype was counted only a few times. CDR3 sequence reads: CAISESFGGPVNEQFF. The CDR3 DNA follows: TGTGCCATCAGTGAGTCGTTCGGGGGCCCAGTCAATGAGCAGTTCTTC. V is TRBV10-3 and J is TRBJ2-1, with D perhaps being TRBD1 or TRBD2 (6 bases each). Germline loops: CDR1 ENHRY, CDR2 SYGVKD. The CDR3 sequence is 16 residues long. Trimming removed 0 bases at V and 6 bases at J, with 15 bases between.

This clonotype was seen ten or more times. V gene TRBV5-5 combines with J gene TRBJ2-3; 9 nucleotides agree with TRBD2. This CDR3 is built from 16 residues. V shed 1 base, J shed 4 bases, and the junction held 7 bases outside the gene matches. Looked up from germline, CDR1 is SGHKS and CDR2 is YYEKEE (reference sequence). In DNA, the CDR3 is TGTGCCAGCAGCTTGTGGGCGGGGGGGCTTGCAGATACGCAGTATTTT. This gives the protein CASSLWAGGLADTQYF.

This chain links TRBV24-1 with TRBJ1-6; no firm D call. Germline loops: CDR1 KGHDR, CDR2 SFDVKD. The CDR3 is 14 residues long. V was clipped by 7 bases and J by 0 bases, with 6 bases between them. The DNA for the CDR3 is TGTGCCACCAGCGGGAGCTCCTATAATTCACCCCTCCACTTT. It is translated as CATSGSSYNSPLHF.

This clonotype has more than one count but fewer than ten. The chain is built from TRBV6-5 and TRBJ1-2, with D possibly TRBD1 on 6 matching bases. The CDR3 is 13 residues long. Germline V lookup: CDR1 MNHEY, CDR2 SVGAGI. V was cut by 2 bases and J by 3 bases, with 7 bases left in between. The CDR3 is CASSYQGHYGYTF. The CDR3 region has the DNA TGTGCCAGCAGTTACCAGGGGCACTATGGCTACACCTTC.

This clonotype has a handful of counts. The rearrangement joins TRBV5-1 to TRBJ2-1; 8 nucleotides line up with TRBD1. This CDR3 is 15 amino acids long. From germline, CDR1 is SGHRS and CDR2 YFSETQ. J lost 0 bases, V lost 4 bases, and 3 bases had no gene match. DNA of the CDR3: TGCGCCAGCAGCGAACAGGGGGACTCCTACAATGAGCAGTTCTTC. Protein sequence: CASSEQGDSYNEQFF.

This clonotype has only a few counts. CDR3 nucleotide sequence: TGTGCCAGCAGCCAAGATGGGGGCTCCTACGAGCAGTACTTC. Translated, it gives CASSQDGGSYEQYF. V usage is TRBV3-1 and J usage is TRBJ2-7; D possibly matches TRBD1 or TRBD2 (5 bases each). Germline V lookup: CDR1 LGHDT, CDR2 YNNKEL (reference sequence). V was trimmed by 0 bases and J by 0 bases, leaving 6 bases between them. The CDR3 covers 14 residues.

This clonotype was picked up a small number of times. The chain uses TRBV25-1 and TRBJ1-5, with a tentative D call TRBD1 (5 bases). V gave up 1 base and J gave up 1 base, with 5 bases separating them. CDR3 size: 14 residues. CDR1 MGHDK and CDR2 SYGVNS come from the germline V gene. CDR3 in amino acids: CASSEWGSNQPQHF. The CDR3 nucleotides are TGTGCCAGCAGTGAATGGGGGAGCAATCAGCCCCAGCATTTT. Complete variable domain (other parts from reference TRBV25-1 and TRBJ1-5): EADIYQTPRYLVIGTGKKITLECSQTMGHDKMYWYQQDPGMELHLIHYSYGVNSTEKGDLSSESTVSRIRTEHFPLTLESARPSHTSQYLCASSEWGSNQPQHFGDGTRLSIL.

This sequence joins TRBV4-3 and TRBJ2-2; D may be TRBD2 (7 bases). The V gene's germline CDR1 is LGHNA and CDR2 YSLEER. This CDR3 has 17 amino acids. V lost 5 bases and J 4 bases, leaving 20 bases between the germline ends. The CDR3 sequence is CASSTRSVGGGTGELFF. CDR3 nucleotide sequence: TGCGCCAGCAGCACCCGGAGCGTGGGAGGGGGCACCGGGGAGCTGTTTTTT.

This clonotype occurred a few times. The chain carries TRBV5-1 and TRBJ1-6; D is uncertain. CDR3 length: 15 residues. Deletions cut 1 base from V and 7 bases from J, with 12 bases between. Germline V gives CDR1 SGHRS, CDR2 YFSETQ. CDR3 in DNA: TGCGCCAGCAGCTTGTACGTCTGGCAGAATTCACCCCTCCACTTT. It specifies CASSLYVWQNSPLHF.

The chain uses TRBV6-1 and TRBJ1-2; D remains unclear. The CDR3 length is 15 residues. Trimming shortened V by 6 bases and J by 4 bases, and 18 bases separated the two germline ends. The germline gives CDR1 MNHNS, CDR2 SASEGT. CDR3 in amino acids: CASRWDYRGPYGYTF. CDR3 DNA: TGTGCCAGCAGGTGGGATTACCGGGGTCCCTATGGCTACACCTTC.

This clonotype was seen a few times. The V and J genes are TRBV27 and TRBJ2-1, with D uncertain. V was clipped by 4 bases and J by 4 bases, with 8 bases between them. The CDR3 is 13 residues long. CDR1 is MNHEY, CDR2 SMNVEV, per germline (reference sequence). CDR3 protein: CASSSRLYNEQFF. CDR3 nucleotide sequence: TGTGCCAGCAGTTCTCGACTTTACAATGAGCAGTTCTTC.

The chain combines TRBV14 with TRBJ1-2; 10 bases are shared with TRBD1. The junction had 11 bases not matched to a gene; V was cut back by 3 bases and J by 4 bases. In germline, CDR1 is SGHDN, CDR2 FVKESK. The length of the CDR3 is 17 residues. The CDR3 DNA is TGTGCCAGCAGCCATTCTATCCCCCGGGACAGGGGCTATGGCTACACCTTC. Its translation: CASSHSIPRDRGYGYTF. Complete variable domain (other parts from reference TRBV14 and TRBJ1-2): EAGVTQFPSHSVIEKGQTVTLRCDPISGHDNLYWYRRVMGKEIKFLLHFVKESKQDESGMPNNRFLAERTGGTYSTLKVQPAELEDSGVYFCASSHSIPRDRGYGYTFGSGTRLTVV.

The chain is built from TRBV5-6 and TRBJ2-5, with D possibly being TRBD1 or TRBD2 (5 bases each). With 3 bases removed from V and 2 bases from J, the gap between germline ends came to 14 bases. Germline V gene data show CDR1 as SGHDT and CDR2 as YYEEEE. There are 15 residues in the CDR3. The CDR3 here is CASSSGPLVQETQYF. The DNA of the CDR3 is TGTGCCAGCAGCTCGGGGCCACTAGTACAAGAGACCCAGTACTTC.

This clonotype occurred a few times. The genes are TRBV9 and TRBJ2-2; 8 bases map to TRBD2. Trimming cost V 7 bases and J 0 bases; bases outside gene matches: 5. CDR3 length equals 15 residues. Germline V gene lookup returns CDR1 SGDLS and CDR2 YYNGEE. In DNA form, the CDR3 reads TGTGCCAGCGCCATCGGGAGGGCGAACACCGGGGAGCTGTTTTTT. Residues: CASAIGRANTGELFF.

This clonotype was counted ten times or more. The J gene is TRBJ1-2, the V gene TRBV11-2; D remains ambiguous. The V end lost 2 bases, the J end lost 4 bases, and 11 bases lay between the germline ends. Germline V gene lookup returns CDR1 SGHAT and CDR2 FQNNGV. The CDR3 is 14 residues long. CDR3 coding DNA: TGTGCCAGCAGCTTAATCGGGTCTATCTATGGCTACACCTTC. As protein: CASSLIGSIYGYTF. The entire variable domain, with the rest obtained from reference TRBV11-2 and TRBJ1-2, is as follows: EAGVAQSPRYKIIEKRQSVAFWCNPISGHATLYWYQQILGQGPKLLIQFQNNGVVDDSQLPKDRFSAERLKGVDSTLKIQPAKLEDSAVYLCASSLIGSIYGYTFGSGTRLTVV.

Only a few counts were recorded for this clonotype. The CDR3 DNA reads as TGCAGTGCTTCCACTGGGAGACGGTATAATGAAAAACTGTTTTTT. Translation: CSASTGRRYNEKLFF. The chain recombines TRBV20-1 with TRBJ1-4; D unresolved. Trimming pared 5 bases from V and 4 bases from J, leaving 17 bases between. The germline CDR1 and CDR2 sequences are DFQATT and SNEGSKA (reference sequence). This CDR3 is 15 amino acids long.

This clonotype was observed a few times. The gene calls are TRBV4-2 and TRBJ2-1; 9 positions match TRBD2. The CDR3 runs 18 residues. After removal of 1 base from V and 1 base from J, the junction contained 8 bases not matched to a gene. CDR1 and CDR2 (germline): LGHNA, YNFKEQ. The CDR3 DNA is TGTGCCAGCAGCCAAGCGGGGTCTAGCGGGGTATCCTACAATGAGCAGTTCTTC. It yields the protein CASSQAGSSGVSYNEQFF.

CDR3 DNA: TGTGCCAGCAGCCACCGGGGGTCCGGAGGAGATACGCAGTATTTT. Protein: CASSHRGSGGDTQYF. The chain recombines TRBV7-2 with TRBJ2-3; possibly TRBD2 for D (6 bases). V lost 5 bases to trimming and J lost 5 bases, with 17 bases between them. The CDR3 is 15 residues long. Per germline, CDR1 SGHTA and CDR2 FQGNSA.

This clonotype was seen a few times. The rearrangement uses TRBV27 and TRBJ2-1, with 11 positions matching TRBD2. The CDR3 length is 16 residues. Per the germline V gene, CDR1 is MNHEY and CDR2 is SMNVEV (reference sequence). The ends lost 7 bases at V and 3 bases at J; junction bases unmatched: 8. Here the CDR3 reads CASTETGTSGYNEQFF. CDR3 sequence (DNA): TGTGCCAGCACCGAAACCGGGACTAGCGGCTACAATGAGCAGTTCTTC.

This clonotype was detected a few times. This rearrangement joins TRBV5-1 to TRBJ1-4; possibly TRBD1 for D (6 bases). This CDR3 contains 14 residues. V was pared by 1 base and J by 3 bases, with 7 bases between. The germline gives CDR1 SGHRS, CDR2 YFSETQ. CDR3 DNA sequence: TGCGCCAGCAGCTTGACAGGGTCTAATGAAAAACTGTTTTTT. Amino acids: CASSLTGSNEKLFF. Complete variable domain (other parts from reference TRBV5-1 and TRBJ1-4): KAGVTQTPRYLIKTRGQQVTLSCSPISGHRSVSWYQQTPGQGLQFLFEYFSETQRNKGNFPGRFSGRQFSNSRSEMNVSTLELGDSALYLCASSLTGSNEKLFFGSGTQLSVL.

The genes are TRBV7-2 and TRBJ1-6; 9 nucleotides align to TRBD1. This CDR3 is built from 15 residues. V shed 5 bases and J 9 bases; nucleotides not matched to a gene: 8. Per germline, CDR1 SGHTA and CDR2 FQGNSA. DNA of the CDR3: TGTGCCAGCAGCCGCCGGACAGGGGACGGTTCACCCCTCCACTTT. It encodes CASSRRTGDGSPLHF.

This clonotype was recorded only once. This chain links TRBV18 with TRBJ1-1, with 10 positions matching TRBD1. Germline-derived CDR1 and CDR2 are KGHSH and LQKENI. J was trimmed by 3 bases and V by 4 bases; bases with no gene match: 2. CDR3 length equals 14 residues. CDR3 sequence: CASSLGTGDTEAFF. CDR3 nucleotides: TGTGCCAGCTCACTCGGGACAGGGGACACTGAAGCTTTCTTT.

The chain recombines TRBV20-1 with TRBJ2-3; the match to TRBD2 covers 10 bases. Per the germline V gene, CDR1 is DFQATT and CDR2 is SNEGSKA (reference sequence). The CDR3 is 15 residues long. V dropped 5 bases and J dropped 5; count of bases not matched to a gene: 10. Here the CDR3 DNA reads TGCAGTGCTCCAGCGGGGGGGCAAGTTGAAGATACGCAGTATTTT. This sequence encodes CSAPAGGQVEDTQYF.